This T cell receptor (beta chain) derives from a study of CXCR3-negative and CXCR3-positive naive CD8 T cells. Study background: The study obtained some 150 million TRB reads, about 1.5 +/- 0.3 million per library.

The TRB libraries of cDNA were built by UMI-labeled 5' RACE. Reprocessing the 5' RACE reads, TCRdb reports a single entry for every CDR3 protein and omits DNA. The repertoire shows about 50,000 distinct CDR3 sequences; the top ten hold approximately 0.56%. As regards this clonotype: Its antigen is still unknown.

Study-wide results and limits: The study found more hydrophobic TRB CDR3s in CXCR3-positive naive cells than in CXCR3-negative naive cells.

Material: naive CXCR3+ CD8+ T cells from blood. Subset of the sample: CD45RO-CCR7+CD27+CD95- naive CD8+ T cells expressing CXCR3 (TNR3+). The receptor's source is a human donor in good health. Some clones in this sample may be carry-over from other donors' samples.

This CDR3 is CASSSTAPREQYF. The chain joins TRBV27 to TRBJ2-7; TCRdb reports TRBD1, a call that lacks DNA to check it against. The CDR3 spans 13 residues. Germline V gene sequence: CDR1 MNHEY, CDR2 SMNVEV (reference sequence).